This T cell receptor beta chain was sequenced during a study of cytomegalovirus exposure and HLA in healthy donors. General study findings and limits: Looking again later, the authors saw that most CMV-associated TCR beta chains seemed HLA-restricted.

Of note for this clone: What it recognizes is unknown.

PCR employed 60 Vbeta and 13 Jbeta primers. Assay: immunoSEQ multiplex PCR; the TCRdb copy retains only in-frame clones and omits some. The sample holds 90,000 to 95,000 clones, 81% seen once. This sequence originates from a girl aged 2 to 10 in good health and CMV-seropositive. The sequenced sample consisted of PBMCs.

This CDR3 is CASRSTALTEAFF. The CDR3 DNA is TGTGCCAGCAGGTCGACAGCTCTCACTGAAGCTTTCTTT. The chain recombines TRBV6-5 with TRBJ1-1, with a weak D call TRBD1 (5 bases). Germline CDR1 reads MNHEY; CDR2 reads SVGAGI. Trimming cost V 6 bases and J 4 bases, with 12 bases left between them. The CDR3 sequence is 13 residues long.